These T cell receptor beta chains were read from a single sample in a study of cytomegalovirus exposure and HLA in healthy donors. Assay: immunoSEQ multiplex PCR; the TCRdb copy retains only in-frame clones and omits some. The sample shows 200,000 to 250,000 clones, 80% to 90% of them seen only once. Input material: PBMCs. The receptors were gathered from a young woman in good health and CMV-seronegative. CDR3s include the opening cysteine and the closing phenylalanine or tryptophan. The D gene is left open where the match is weak. Some rows have no size entry. The others give once, few or many, or a class for an expanded clone.

>TRBV5-1|NA|NA|TRBJ2-2
CASSLSSAQNTGELFF
TGCGCCAGCAGCCTCTCTAGCGCCCAGAACACCGGGGAGCTGTTTTTT
>TRBV4-3|NA|NA|TRBJ1-4
CASSQTDSEKLFF
TGCGCCAGCAGCCAGACTGACAGTGAAAAACTGTTTTTT
>TRBV5-4|TRBD2|NA|TRBJ2-7
CASSFEIAGVNYEQYF
TGTGCCAGCAGCTTCGAAATAGCGGGAGTTAATTACGAGCAGTACTTC
>TRBV27|TRBD2|once|TRBJ2-1
CASSFGLAGANEQFF
TGTGCCAGCAGTTTTGGGCTAGCGGGGGCCAATGAGCAGTTCTTC
>TRBV5-6|NA|NA|TRBJ2-1
CASSTFSRDKAYNEQFF
TGTGCCAGCAGCACCTTCTCCCGGGACAAAGCCTACAATGAGCAGTTCTTC
>TRBV27|TRBD1|NA|TRBJ2-7
CASSLIGQGYEQYF
TGTGCCAGCAGTTTAATAGGACAGGGATACGAGCAGTACTTC
>TRBV6-5|NA|NA|TRBJ1-2
CATKTGYGYTF
TGTGCCACCAAGACGGGCTATGGCTACACCTTC
>TRBV27|NA|NA|TRBJ2-2
CASRLGGTAISGELFF
TGTGCCAGCAGGCTTGGAGGGACAGCTATCAGCGGGGAGCTGTTTTTT
>TRBV5-1|NA|NA|TRBJ2-7
CASSLAKSSYEQYF
TGCGCCAGCAGCTTAGCGAAGAGCTCCTACGAGCAGTACTTC
>TRBV29-1|TRBD1|NA|TRBJ1-2
CSAGQDYGYTF
TGCAGCGCGGGACAGGACTATGGCTACACCTTC
>TRBV25-1|TRBD1|NA|TRBJ2-2
CASSEFRGRMNTGELFF
TGTGCCAGCAGTGAATTTAGGGGGCGGATGAACACCGGGGAGCTGTTTTTT
>TRBV2|NA|once|TRBJ1-5
CASSPSHSSNQPQHF
TGTGCCAGCAGCCCGTCTCATAGTAGCAATCAGCCCCAGCATTTT
>TRBV19|NA|NA|TRBJ1-5
CASSPRQPGQPQHF
TGTGCCAGTAGTCCCCGACAGCCCGGACAGCCCCAGCATTTT
>TRBV10-3|NA|NA|TRBJ1-2
CAISDPLEGLKRIGSPNYGYTF
TGTGCCATCAGTGATCCCCTCGAAGGGTTGAAAAGGATAGGGAGTCCTAACTATGGCTACACCTTC
>TRBV27|NA|NA|TRBJ1-2
CASSLSRDINYGYTF
TGTGCCAGCAGTTTATCACGGGACATTAACTATGGCTACACCTTC
>TRBV7-2|NA|NA|TRBJ2-7
CASSPIRAGRRYEQYF
TGTGCCAGCAGCCCGATTCGGGCAGGGCGTCGTTACGAGCAGTACTTC
>TRBV4-1|TRBD2|NA|TRBJ2-3
CASSPWTSSSDTQYF
TGCGCCAGCAGCCCTTGGACTAGCAGCTCAGATACGCAGTATTTT
>TRBV4-3|NA|NA|TRBJ1-1
CASSHALGGAAEAFF
TGCGCCAGCAGCCATGCGCTGGGGGGGGCTGCTGAAGCTTTCTTT
>TRBV7-8|TRBD1|NA|TRBJ2-7
CASSLEGTGYYEQYF
TGTGCCAGCAGCTTAGAAGGGACAGGGTACTACGAGCAGTACTTC
>TRBV6-7|NA|NA|TRBJ2-6
CASNPPNTDTGANVLTF
TGTGCCAGCAACCCCCCTAACACCGACACTGGGGCCAACGTCCTGACTTTC
>TRBV11-2|NA|NA|TRBJ2-1
CASSLRSVGGNEQFF
TGTGCCAGCAGCTTAAGGTCGGTCGGGGGCAATGAGCAGTTCTTC
>TRBV11-2|NA|NA|TRBJ1-2
CASRSEFYGYTF
TGTGCCAGCAGGTCGGAGTTTTATGGCTACACCTTC
>TRBV7-3|TRBD1|few|TRBJ1-3
CASSLKPGTGGNTIYF
TGTGCCAGCAGCTTAAAACCTGGGACAGGGGGAAACACCATATATTTT
>TRBV9|TRBD2|NA|TRBJ2-2
CASSVGGSRTGELFF
TGTGCCAGCAGCGTAGGCGGGAGCCGAACCGGGGAGCTGTTTTTT
>TRBV28|TRBD1|NA|TRBJ1-1
CASTSAGGRNTEAFF
TGTGCCAGCACCAGCGCAGGGGGGAGGAACACTGAAGCTTTCTTT
>TRBV4-2|TRBD1|NA|TRBJ2-2
CASSQDEREDRGYGPGELFF
TGTGCCAGCAGCCAAGATGAAAGGGAGGACAGGGGGTATGGCCCCGGGGAGCTGTTTTTT
>TRBV5-1|NA|NA|TRBJ2-5
CASSPDSTYQETQYF
TGCGCCAGCAGCCCGGACTCTACGTACCAAGAGACCCAGTACTTC
>TRBV6-6|NA|NA|TRBJ1-4
CASSRSATANEKLFF
TGTGCCAGCAGTCGGAGTGCTACGGCTAATGAAAAACTGTTTTTT
>TRBV7-9|NA|NA|TRBJ2-3
CASSFSGTDTQYF
TGTGCCAGCAGCTTCTCAGGCACAGATACGCAGTATTTT
>TRBV7-2|NA|NA|TRBJ2-1
CASSLQGNEQFF
TGTGCCAGCAGCCTACAGGGTAATGAGCAGTTCTTC
>TRBV27|NA|NA|TRBJ1-2
CATQGNYGYTF
TGTGCCACACAGGGCAACTATGGCTACACCTTC
>TRBV6-5|NA|NA|TRBJ2-7
CASSLDRNTYEQYF
TGTGCCAGCAGTCTCGACAGAAACACCTACGAGCAGTACTTC
>TRBV7-2|NA|NA|TRBJ2-2
CASSPRQGGTGELFF
TGTGCCAGCAGCCCCCGACAGGGAGGTACCGGGGAGCTGTTTTTT
>TRBV2|TRBD1|NA|TRBJ1-2
CASRKRQGDGYTF
TGTGCCAGCAGGAAACGACAGGGTGATGGCTACACCTTC
>TRBV6-6|TRBD1|few|TRBJ1-2
CASNVQGASNYGYTF
TGTGCCAGCAACGTACAGGGGGCCTCTAACTATGGCTACACCTTC
>TRBV6-1|NA|NA|TRBJ1-5
CASSEDPFRQPQHF
TGTGCCAGCAGTGAAGATCCGTTTCGTCAGCCCCAGCATTTT
>TRBV18|TRBD1|NA|TRBJ2-5
CASSRQGSETQYF
TGTGCCAGCTCCAGACAGGGGTCAGAGACCCAGTACTTC
>TRBV5-1|NA|NA|TRBJ2-7
CASSLDGGAGREQYF
TGCGCCAGCAGCTTGGATGGGGGGGCTGGGCGCGAGCAGTACTTC
>TRBV4-3|NA|once|TRBJ2-1
CASSQDSYNEQFF
TGCGCCAGCAGCCAAGATAGCTACAATGAGCAGTTCTTC
>TRBV5-4|NA|NA|TRBJ2-5
CASSQVFGAQETQYF
TGTGCCAGCAGTCAGGTGTTCGGTGCCCAAGAGACCCAGTACTTC
>TRBV4-3|TRBD2|NA|TRBJ2-1
CASSQESSGGGLRQFF
TGCGCCAGCAGCCAAGAATCTAGCGGGGGGGGGTTGCGGCAGTTCTTC
>TRBV15|TRBD2|NA|TRBJ2-1
CATSRDLAETYNEQFF
TGTGCCACCAGCAGAGATCTAGCGGAGACCTACAATGAGCAGTTCTTC
>TRBV29-1|TRBD2|NA|TRBJ2-3
CSVVPPSGTSTDTQYF
TGCAGCGTTGTACCCCCTAGCGGGACTAGCACAGATACGCAGTATTTT
>TRBV5-6|NA|few|TRBJ2-3
CASSGSRSSDTQYF
TGTGCCAGCAGCGGGAGTCGTTCGTCAGATACGCAGTATTTT
>TRBV11-2|NA|once|TRBJ1-5
CASSRSRGSNQPQHF
TGTGCCAGCAGCCGTTCCCGAGGCAGCAATCAGCCCCAGCATTTT
>TRBV13|NA|once|TRBJ2-5
CASSPTAGTQYF
TGTGCCAGCAGCCCAACAGCGGGGACCCAGTACTTC
>TRBV1|NA|few|TRBJ2-7
CTSSPSGNSYEQYF
TGCACCAGCAGTCCTAGCGGGAACTCCTACGAGCAGTACTTC
>TRBV5-1|TRBD1|once|TRBJ2-1
CASRTGTGGGEQFF
TGCGCCAGCAGAACCGGGACAGGGGGCGGAGAGCAGTTCTTC
>TRBV7-9|NA|NA|TRBJ2-7
CASSLNHEQYF
TGTGCCAGCAGCTTAAATCACGAGCAGTACTTC
>TRBV6-5|TRBD2|NA|TRBJ2-7
CATRASGRSHEQYF
TGTGCCACGAGGGCCAGCGGGAGATCCCACGAGCAGTACTTC
>TRBV7-2|NA|NA|TRBJ1-1
CASSLAEGTEAFF
TGTGCCAGCAGCTTAGCGGAGGGTACTGAAGCTTTCTTT
>TRBV5-1|TRBD1|NA|TRBJ2-7
CASSSQGSYEQYF
TGCGCCAGCAGCTCACAGGGGTCCTACGAGCAGTACTTC
>TRBV7-9|NA|NA|TRBJ2-5
CASSLALELTQETQYF
TGTGCCAGCAGCTTAGCGCTGGAGTTAACCCAAGAGACCCAGTACTTC